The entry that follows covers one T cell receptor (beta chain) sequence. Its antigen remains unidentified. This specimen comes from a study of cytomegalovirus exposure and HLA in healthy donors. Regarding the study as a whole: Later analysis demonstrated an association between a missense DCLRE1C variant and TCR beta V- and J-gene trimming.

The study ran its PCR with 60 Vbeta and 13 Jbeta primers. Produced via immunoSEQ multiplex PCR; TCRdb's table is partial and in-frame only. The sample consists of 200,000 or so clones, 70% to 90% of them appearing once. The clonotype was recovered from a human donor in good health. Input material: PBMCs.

CDR3 loop: CASSSTRDTGRLMVLTF. The CDR3 DNA reads as TGTGCCAGTAGTTCCACAAGGGACACGGGACGGTTAATGGTCCTGACTTTC. The rearrangement joins TRBV19 to TRBJ2-6; tentatively, D is TRBD1 (6 bases). The CDR3 sequence is 17 residues long. V lost 5 bases, J lost 13 bases, and 27 bases lay in between. Germline loops: CDR1 LNHDA, CDR2 SQIVND (reference sequence).